Below, 24 T cell receptor beta chains from the same sample are listed, as sequenced in a study of blood T cell repertoires in COVID-19. The repertoire was sequenced with immunoSEQ multiplex PCR; TCRdb's copy has only in-frame clones and lacks some. The sample lists approximately 230,000 clones; 70% to 90% were seen once. Sample: peripheral blood. Source of these receptors: a man younger than 30 with active or convalescent COVID-19.

This clone was counted a single time. The V call is TRBV5-1, the J call TRBJ2-5; the match to TRBD2 covers 16 bases. The CDR3 is 16 residues long. V lost 4 bases to trimming and J lost 3 bases; unmatched junction nucleotides: 3. Germline V gene sequence: CDR1 SGHRS, CDR2 YFSETQ. The chain's CDR3 is CASSPGLAGGKETQYF. The CDR3 DNA is TGCGCCAGCAGCCCGGGACTAGCGGGGGGGAAAGAGACCCAGTACTTC.

The rearrangement uses TRBV29-1 and TRBJ1-4; 8 bases match TRBD1. The CDR3 contains 13 residues. Trimming took 6 bases from V and 7 from J; bases not matched to a gene: 7. The germline V gene has CDR1 SQVTM and CDR2 ANQGSEA. The CDR3 protein is CSVLDRAVEKLFF. The DNA for the CDR3 is TGCAGCGTATTGGACAGGGCGGTTGAAAAACTGTTTTTT.

The rearrangement links TRBV29-1 to TRBJ1-3; TRBD1 matches 11 bases. From germline, CDR1 is SQVTM and CDR2 ANQGSEA. The CDR3 consists of 14 residues. J gave up 4 bases and V 4 bases, and 3 bases lay outside the gene matches. CDR3 protein: CSVGDRGVGNTIYF. The CDR3 nucleotides read TGCAGCGTTGGGGACAGGGGGGTCGGAAACACCATATATTTT.

The chain carries TRBV28 and TRBJ1-2; 9 nucleotides line up with TRBD1. The CDR3 has 13 amino acids. V shed 8 bases, J shed 4 bases, and the junction held 5 bases outside the gene matches. Germline loops: CDR1 MDHEN, CDR2 SYDVKM. The CDR3, as DNA: TGTGCCAGCGGGGGACAGGGACCCTATGGCTACACCTTC. Its protein product is CASGGQGPYGYTF.

The chain has TRBV7-9 and TRBJ2-3, with TRBD2 matching 9 bases. The CDR3 sequence is 14 residues long. The ends lost 11 bases at V and 2 bases at J; junction bases unmatched: 8. Per the germline V gene, CDR1 is SEHNR and CDR2 is FQNEAQ (reference sequence). CDR3 protein: CAGEAGGPTDTQYF. CDR3 coding DNA: TGTGCCGGAGAAGCGGGAGGACCCACAGATACGCAGTATTTT.

The J gene is TRBJ2-1, the V gene TRBV7-2; TRBD2 aligns across 8 bases. Germline CDR1 and CDR2: SGHTA and FQGNSA. V was pared by 2 bases and J by 7 bases, with 4 bases of the junction left unmatched. The CDR3 spans 14 residues. The CDR3 loop reads CASSLMGLENEQFF. CDR3 DNA: TGTGCCAGCAGCTTAATGGGACTAGAAAATGAGCAGTTCTTC.

Only one count was recorded for this clone. The chain is built from TRBV3-1 (or the pseudogene TRBV3-2) and TRBJ1-4; TRBD1 agrees at 9 bases. CDR3 size: 18 residues. J was trimmed by 3 bases and V by 5 bases; bases with no gene match: 13. Germline V gene sequence: CDR1 LGHDT, CDR2 YNNKEL (reference sequence). In DNA, the CDR3 is TGTGCCAGCAGCTATACAGGGGGCACCGTTTGGGCTAATGAAAAACTGTTTTTT. This codes for CASSYTGGTVWANEKLFF.

This clone occurred a few times. The chain combines TRBV20-1 with TRBJ1-3; D is possibly TRBD1 (6 bases). This CDR3 has 15 amino acids. Germline V gene data show CDR1 as DFQATT and CDR2 as SNEGSKA (reference sequence). The V end lost 3 bases, the J end lost 4 bases, and 16 bases lay between the germline ends. Here the CDR3 reads CSASDRDKYGNTIYF. In DNA form, the CDR3 reads TGCAGTGCTAGTGATCGGGACAAATACGGAAACACCATATATTTT.

V usage is TRBV7-2 and J usage is TRBJ1-5, with D perhaps matching TRBD1 (5 bases). Deletions cut 4 bases from V and 7 bases from J, with 17 bases between. From germline, CDR1 is SGHTA and CDR2 FQGNSA. CDR3 length equals 15 residues. For the CDR3, the DNA is TGTGCCAGCAGCTCTCAGGGTGGCGTCGGCCAGCCCCAGCATTTT. It is translated as CASSSQGGVGQPQHF.

The rearrangement uses TRBV27 and TRBJ2-7; a weak D match, TRBD2 (5 bases). The CDR3 loop spans 13 amino acids. Trimming shortened V by 4 bases and J by 5 bases, and 12 bases separated the two germline ends. Per the germline V gene, CDR1 is MNHEY and CDR2 is SMNVEV (reference sequence). CDR3: CASSSVRRHEQYF. In DNA form, the CDR3 reads TGTGCCAGCAGTTCGGTGCGGAGGCACGAGCAGTACTTC.

This chain joins TRBV7-3 and TRBJ2-1; 7 bases line up with TRBD2. This CDR3 is built from 15 residues. Germline V gene sequence: CDR1 SGHTA, CDR2 FQGTGA. J lost 3 bases, V lost 1 base, and 3 bases had no gene match. DNA for the CDR3: TGTGCCAGCAGCTTAAGGAGCGGGGACTACAATGAGCAGTTCTTC. This encodes CASSLRSGDYNEQFF.

This chain uses TRBV15 with TRBJ2-7; D remains unclear. This CDR3 contains 15 residues. The V and J ends lost 0 bases and 4 bases respectively, with 13 bases between them. Germline V gene lookup returns CDR1 LNHNV and CDR2 YYDKDF (reference sequence). CDR3 protein: CATSRDSAKIYEQYF. Here the CDR3 DNA reads TGTGCCACCAGCAGAGATAGTGCCAAGATTTACGAGCAGTACTTC.

A single count supports this clone. This rearrangement joins TRBV11-2 to TRBJ2-1, with 10 nucleotides matching TRBD2. CDR1 SGHAT and CDR2 FQNNGV come from the germline V gene. The CDR3 length is 16 residues. The ends lost 6 bases at V and 2 bases at J; junction bases unmatched: 7. The CDR3, as DNA: TGTGCCAGCAGGACTCTAGCGGGGGTTACCTACAATGAGCAGTTCTTC. Amino acid sequence: CASRTLAGVTYNEQFF.

The rearrangement uses TRBV9 and TRBJ1-5; D is possibly TRBD1 (5 bases). V lost 0 bases to trimming and J lost 2 bases, with 9 bases between them. Looked up from germline, CDR1 is SGDLS and CDR2 is YYNGEE. CDR3 size: 15 residues. The CDR3 DNA follows: TGTGCCAGCAGCGTAGAAGGGGTTGGCAATCAGCCCCAGCATTTT. As protein: CASSVEGVGNQPQHF.

V is TRBV30 and J is TRBJ2-3; 9 bases are a match to TRBD2. V dropped 3 bases and J dropped 4; count of bases not matched to a gene: 5. CDR1 GTSNPN and CDR2 SVGIG come from the germline V gene (reference sequence). The CDR3 loop spans 14 amino acids. DNA of the CDR3: TGTGCCTGGAGAAGCGGGGGGTGGGCAGATACGCAGTATTTT. Its translation: CAWRSGGWADTQYF. Based on the CDR3 plus reference TRBV30 and TRBJ2-3, the full variable domain is SQTIHQWPATLVQPVGSPLSLECTVEGTSNPNLYWYRQAAGRGLQLLFYSVGIGQISSEVPQNLSASRPQDRQFILSSKKLLLSDSGFYLCAWRSGGWADTQYFGPGTRLTVL.

V and J are TRBV7-9 and TRBJ2-5, with 11 bases aligning to TRBD2. V dropped 4 bases and J dropped 4; count of bases not matched to a gene: 8. The CDR3 runs 16 residues. The germline CDR1 and CDR2 sequences are SEHNR and FQNEAQ (reference sequence). CDR3 nucleotides: TGTGCCAGCAGCTCGCCACTAGCGGGGGAGGTAGAGACCCAGTACTTC. Translating gives CASSSPLAGEVETQYF.

This clone occurred a few times. The V gene is TRBV19, the J gene TRBJ1-2, with D perhaps matching TRBD1 (6 bases). The length of the CDR3 is 12 residues. V was clipped by 4 bases and J by 7 bases, with 10 bases between them. In germline, CDR1 is LNHDA, CDR2 SQIVND (reference sequence). The CDR3 DNA reads TGTGCCAGTAGTACACAGGGTAGTGGCTACACCTTC. Residues: CASSTQGSGYTF.

The chain carries TRBV6-5 and TRBJ1-2; D gene unclear. V lost 6 bases and J lost 1, with 6 bases in between. This CDR3 contains 12 residues. CDR1 is MNHEY and CDR2 is SVGAGI in the germline V gene. The CDR3 loop is CASSQYNYGYTF. CDR3 in DNA: TGTGCCAGCAGCCAGTATAACTATGGCTACACCTTC.

The chain carries TRBV7-3 and TRBJ2-2; 7 nucleotides match TRBD2. The CDR3 consists of 17 residues. V dropped 1 base and J dropped 5; count of bases not matched to a gene: 10. The V gene's germline CDR1 is SGHTA and CDR2 FQGTGA. CDR3 DNA sequence: TGTGCCAGCAGCTTAAGCCGAGCTAGCGGATATACCGGGGAGCTGTTTTTT. Its protein product is CASSLSRASGYTGELFF.

The rearrangement uses TRBV21-1 and TRBJ1-2; the table names TRBD1, a call not compared with the DNA. TRBV21-1 is a known pseudogene. The CDR3 runs to 21 residues. CDR3 amino acids: CASSNPPPPRDRNPHNYGYTF. As DNA, the CDR3 is TGTGCCAGCAGCAACCCCCCCCCGCCCCGGGACAGAAATCCTCATAACTATGGCTACACCTTC.

V gene TRBV5-4 combines with J gene TRBJ1-6; 7 positions match TRBD1. CDR1 is SGHNT, CDR2 YYREEE, per germline (reference sequence). J gave up 0 bases and V 4 bases, and 7 bases lay outside the gene matches. The CDR3 contains 17 residues. Written as DNA, the CDR3 is TGTGCCAGCAGCCCCGGACAGGCCGGCTCCTATAATTCACCCCTCCACTTT. Translating gives CASSPGQAGSYNSPLHF.

This sequence joins TRBV4-3 and TRBJ1-1, with D possibly being TRBD1 (6 bases). Germline V CDR1 and CDR2: LGHNA, YSLEER. V lost 2 bases to trimming and J lost 1 base, with 11 bases between them. CDR3 length equals 15 residues. The DNA for the CDR3 is TGCGCCAGCAGCCAACATCTACAGGGGAACACTGAAGCTTTCTTT. It is translated as CASSQHLQGNTEAFF.

Only a few counts were recorded for this clone. This chain joins TRBV9 and TRBJ1-2; D is possibly TRBD1 (5 bases). The CDR3 is 15 residues long. V was cut by 0 bases and J by 8 bases, with 17 bases left in between. Germline V gene sequence: CDR1 SGDLS, CDR2 YYNGEE. As DNA, the CDR3 is TGTGCCAGCAGCGTAGGGGGGGAATGGGATCACGGCTACACCTTC. Its translation: CASSVGGEWDHGYTF. Filled out from reference TRBV9 and TRBJ1-2, the complete variable domain reads DSGVTQTPKHLITATGQRVTLRCSPRSGDLSVYWYQQSLDQGLQFLIQYYNGEERAKGNILERFSAQQFPDLHSELNLSSLELGDSALYFCASSVGGEWDHGYTFGSGTRLTVV.

The CDR3 spells CASSRQDSYEQYF. The DNA for the CDR3 is TGTGCCAGCAGCCGACAGGACTCCTACGAGCAGTACTTC. The genes are TRBV6-5 and TRBJ2-7, with a weak D call TRBD1 (6 bases). The CDR3 loop spans 13 amino acids. The V and J ends lost 6 bases and 0 bases respectively, with 9 bases between them. The germline V gene encodes CDR1 MNHEY and CDR2 SVGAGI.